This T cell receptor beta chain was obtained from a study of shared clonotypes between healthy human individuals. At the level of the study: Three plates were used per donor for CD4 naive, three for CD4 memory, two for CD8 naive and one for CD8 memory.

Germline CDR1 and CDR2: SGHNT and YYREEE (reference sequence). The CDR3 covers 13 residues. V was shortened by 4 bases and J by 2 bases, with 10 bases between the two germline ends. Genomic DNA of each subset was evenly split across several immunoSEQ plates. TCRdb's copy holds only in-frame clones and misses some; the assay was immunoSEQ multiplex PCR. The sample has some 2,500,000 clones; 93% are singletons. Sequenced: naive CD4+ T cells from PBMCs. Specified subset: CD45RA+ positively selected. The receptor's source is a man between 18 and 29 years old in good health. Some clones in this sample may be carry-over from other donors' samples. The genes are TRBV5-4 and TRBJ2-7; D remains unclear. The CDR3 sequence is CASSRKEAYEQYF. As DNA, the CDR3 is TGTGCCAGCAGCAGAAAAGAAGCCTACGAGCAGTACTTC. Using reference TRBV5-4 and TRBJ2-7 for the parts outside the CDR3, the full variable domain is ETGVTQSPTHLIKTRGQQVTLRCSSQSGHNTVSWYQQALGQGPQFIFQYYREEENGRGNFPPRFSGLQFPNYSSELNVNALELDDSALYLCASSRKEAYEQYFGPGTRLTVT.